This TCR beta chain stems from a study of control samples from healthy donors and cancer patients. The CDR3 is 15 amino acids. Germline V gene lookup returns CDR1 LNHDA and CDR2 SQIVND (reference sequence). V lost 7 bases and J lost 0; bases outside the gene matches: 5. Here immunoSEQ multiplex PCR was the method, and the copy in TCRdb shows in-frame clones only, minus some. Counted here are around 94,000 clones, about nine tenths occurring once; the ten biggest clones make up less than 4.5%. The sample taken for sequencing was blood. The V gene is TRBV19, the J gene TRBJ1-4; TRBD1 aligns across 7 bases. The TCR sequence derives from a woman aged 18-29 years in good health. The CDR3: CASTETGPTNEKLFF. The CDR3 region has the DNA TGTGCCAGTACCGAGACAGGGCCAACTAATGAAAAACTGTTTTTT.